The clone carrying this TCR beta chain was picked up many times. What it recognizes is unknown. These data originate in a study of regulatory T cells in long-lasting Graves disease. Study outcomes and limitations: Persistent Graves' cases showed lower TCR diversity than newly diagnosed cases. Persistent patients shared more public clonotypes (around 2,500) than newly diagnosed patients (about 970). TRBV28 was favored in persistent disease, as were TRBJ1-2 and TRBJ2-5. Samples came from peripheral blood alone, without thyroid tissue.

HTBI primers from iRepertoire and Arm-PCR of CDR3 regions yielded the TCR beta libraries. In TCRdb, the multiplex PCR reads were re-called with MiXCR into one record per CDR3 protein. Here the sample spans some 250,000 distinct CDR3 sequences, roughly a fifth being singletons. Time point in this sample: newly diagnosed GD, antithyroid drugs for less than 3 months. There was RNA extracted from PBMCs, and the TCR library was made from it. This CDR3 contains 17 residues. In germline, CDR1 is ENHRY, CDR2 SYGVKD. The trim removed 6 bases at V and 1 base at J, leaving 8 bases unmatched. This material consisted of peripheral blood mononuclear cells (PBMCs), taken at new diagnosis, from a patient treated with antithyroid drugs. The chain combines TRBV10-3 with TRBJ2-6, with 8 bases aligning to TRBD1. This clonotype was sampled from a female donor with Graves disease. The DNA for the CDR3 is TGTGCCATCAGGGTGGACAGGGCGGCTTCTGGGGCCAACGTCCTGACTTTC. Translating gives CAIRVDRAASGANVLTF.